This T cell receptor beta chain was sequenced in a study of shared clonotypes between healthy human individuals. At the level of the study: Sampling drew on donors who were a couple of women and a few men aged 18 to 49. Researchers assigned three CD4 naive, three CD4 memory, two CD8 naive and one CD8 memory plate to each donor. Findings of the study overall: Donor scarcity curtailed the genetic and exposure-history diversity represented herein. The authors expected sequencing depth to affect clonotype sharing among donors.

As defined, naive CD8 cells were CD45RO-negative and positively selected for CCR7, with terminally differentiated effector memory CD45RA+ cells excluded. Trimming cost V 5 bases and J 0 bases, with 7 bases left between them. CDR3 length: 13 residues. Germline V gene data show CDR1 as MNHEY and CDR2 as SMNVEV (reference sequence). This clone was seen only once. The antigen remains unidentified. The data were produced by immunoSEQ multiplex PCR, yet TCRdb's version contains in-frame clones alone and is incomplete. The sample lists 660,000 or so clones, 96% occurring once. The clonotype comes from a woman in her twenties or thirties in good health. The chain joins TRBV27 to TRBJ1-2, with D hard to call. Sequenced input: naive CD8+ T cells sorted from blood. The CDR3 coding sequence is TGTGCCAGCAGTCGTCTTACTAACTATGGCTACACCTTC. Encoded protein: CASSRLTNYGYTF.